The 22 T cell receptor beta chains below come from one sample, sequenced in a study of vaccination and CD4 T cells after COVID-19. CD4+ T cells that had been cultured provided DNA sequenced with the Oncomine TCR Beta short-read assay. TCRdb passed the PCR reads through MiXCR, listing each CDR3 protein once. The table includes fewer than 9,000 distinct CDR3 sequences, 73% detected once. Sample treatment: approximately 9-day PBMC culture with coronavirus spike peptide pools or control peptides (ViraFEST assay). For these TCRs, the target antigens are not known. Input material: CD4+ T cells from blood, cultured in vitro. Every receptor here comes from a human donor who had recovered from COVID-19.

DNA for the CDR3: TGTGCCAGCAGCCTATACAGGGCTAGCGGCTACACCTTC. The encoded protein is CASSLYRASGYTF. The genes are TRBV7-2 and TRBJ1-2; a possible D gene is TRBD1 (6 bases). The CDR3 loop spans 13 amino acids. Per germline, CDR1 SGHTA and CDR2 FQGNSA. V was pared by 5 bases and J by 8 bases, with 15 bases between.

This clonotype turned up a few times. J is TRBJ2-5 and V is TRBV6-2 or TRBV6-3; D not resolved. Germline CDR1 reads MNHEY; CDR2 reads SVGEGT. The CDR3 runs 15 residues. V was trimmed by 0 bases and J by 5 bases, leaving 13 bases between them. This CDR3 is CASSYSNAATETQYF. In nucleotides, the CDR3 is TGTGCCAGCAGTTACTCGAATGCAGCGACCGAGACCCAGTACTTC.

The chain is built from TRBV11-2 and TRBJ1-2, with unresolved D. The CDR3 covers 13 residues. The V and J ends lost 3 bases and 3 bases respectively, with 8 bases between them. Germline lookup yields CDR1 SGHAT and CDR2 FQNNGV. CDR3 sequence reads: CASSFSRDYGYTF. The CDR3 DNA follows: TGTGCCAGCAGCTTCTCCCGAGACTATGGCTACACCTTC.

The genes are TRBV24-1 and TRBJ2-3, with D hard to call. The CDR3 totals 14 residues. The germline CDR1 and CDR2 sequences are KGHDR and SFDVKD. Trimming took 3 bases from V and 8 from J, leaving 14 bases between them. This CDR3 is CATSDNNQKGTQYF. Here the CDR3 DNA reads TGTGCCACCAGTGATAATAACCAGAAGGGTACGCAGTATTTT.

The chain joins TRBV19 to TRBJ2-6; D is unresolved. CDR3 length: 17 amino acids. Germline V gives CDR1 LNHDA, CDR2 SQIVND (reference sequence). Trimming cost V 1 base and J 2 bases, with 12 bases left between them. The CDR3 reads CASSIGPGWPGANVLTF. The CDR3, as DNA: TGTGCCAGTAGTATAGGGCCAGGCTGGCCTGGGGCCAACGTCCTGACTTTC.

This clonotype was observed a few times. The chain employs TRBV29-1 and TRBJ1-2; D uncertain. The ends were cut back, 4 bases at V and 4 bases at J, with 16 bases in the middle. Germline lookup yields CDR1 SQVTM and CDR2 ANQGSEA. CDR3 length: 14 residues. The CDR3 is CSVAQDLDVYGYTF. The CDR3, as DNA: TGCAGCGTTGCTCAGGACCTAGACGTCTATGGCTACACCTTC. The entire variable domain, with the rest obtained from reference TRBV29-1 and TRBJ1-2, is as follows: SAVISQKPSRDICQRGTSLTIQCQVDSQVTMMFWYRQQPGQSLTLIATANQGSEATYESGFVIDKFPISRPNLTFSTLTVSNMSPEDSSIYLCSVAQDLDVYGYTFGSGTRLTVV.

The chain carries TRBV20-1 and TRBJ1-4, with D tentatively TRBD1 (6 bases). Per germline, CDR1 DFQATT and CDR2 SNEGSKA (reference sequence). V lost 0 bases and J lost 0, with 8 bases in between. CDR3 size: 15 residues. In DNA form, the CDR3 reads TGCAGTGCTAGAGACAGGGGCACAACTAATGAAAAACTGTTTTTT. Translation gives CSARDRGTTNEKLFF.

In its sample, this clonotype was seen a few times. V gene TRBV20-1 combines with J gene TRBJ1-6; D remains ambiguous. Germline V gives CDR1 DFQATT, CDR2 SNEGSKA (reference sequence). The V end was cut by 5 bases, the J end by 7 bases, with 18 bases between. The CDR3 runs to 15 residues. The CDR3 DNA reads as TGCAGTGCTTGGAGGCAGTCCCTTAAAAATTCACCCCTCCACTTT. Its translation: CSAWRQSLKNSPLHF.

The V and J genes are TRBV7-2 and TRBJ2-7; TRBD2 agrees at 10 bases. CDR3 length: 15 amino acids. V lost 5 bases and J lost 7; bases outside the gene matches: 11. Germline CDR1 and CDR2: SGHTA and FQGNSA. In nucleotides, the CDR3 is TGTGCCAGCAGCCTTACTAGCGGGGCGCCTGGGGAGCAGTACTTC. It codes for CASSLTSGAPGEQYF.

The CDR3 DNA is TGCAGTGCTTCTAGCCAGGGAGAGCCCCAGCATTTT. It specifies CSASSQGEPQHF. The chain is built from TRBV20-1 and TRBJ1-5; D is possibly TRBD1 (5 bases). The germline CDR1 and CDR2 sequences are DFQATT and SNEGSKA (reference sequence). This CDR3 has 12 amino acids. V was clipped by 5 bases and J by 8 bases, with 13 bases between them.

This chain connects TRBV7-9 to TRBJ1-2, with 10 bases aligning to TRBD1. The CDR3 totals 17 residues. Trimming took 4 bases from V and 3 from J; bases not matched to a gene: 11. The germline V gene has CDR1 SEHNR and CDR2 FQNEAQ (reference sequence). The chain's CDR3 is CASSSSPGTGADYGYTF. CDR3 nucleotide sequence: TGTGCCAGCAGCTCGAGCCCCGGGACAGGGGCGGACTATGGCTACACCTTC. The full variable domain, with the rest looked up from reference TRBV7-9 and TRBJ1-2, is DTGVSQNPRHKITKRGQNVTFRCDPISEHNRLYWYRQTLGQGPEFLTYFQNEAQLEKSRLLSDRFSAERPKGSFSTLEIQRTEQGDSAMYLCASSSSPGTGADYGYTFGSGTRLTVV.

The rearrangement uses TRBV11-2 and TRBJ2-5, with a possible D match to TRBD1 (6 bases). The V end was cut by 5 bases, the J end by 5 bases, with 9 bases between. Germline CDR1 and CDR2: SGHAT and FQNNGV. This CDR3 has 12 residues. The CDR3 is CASSLRGETQYF. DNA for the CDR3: TGTGCCAGCAGCCTAAGGGGGGAGACCCAGTACTTC.

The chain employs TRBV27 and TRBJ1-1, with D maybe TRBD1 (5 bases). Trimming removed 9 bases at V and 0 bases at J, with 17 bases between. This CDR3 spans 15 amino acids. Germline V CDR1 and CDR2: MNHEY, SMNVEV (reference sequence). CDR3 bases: TGTGCCAGTCGCCCTGGTGGGACGGTGAACACTGAAGCTTTCTTT. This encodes CASRPGGTVNTEAFF.

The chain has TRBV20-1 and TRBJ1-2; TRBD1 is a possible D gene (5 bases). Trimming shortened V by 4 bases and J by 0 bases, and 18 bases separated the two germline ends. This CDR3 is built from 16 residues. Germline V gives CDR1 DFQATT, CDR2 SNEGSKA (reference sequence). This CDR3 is CSATPLIQVANYGYTF. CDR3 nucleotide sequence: TGCAGTGCTACTCCCCTCATACAGGTGGCTAACTATGGCTACACCTTC.

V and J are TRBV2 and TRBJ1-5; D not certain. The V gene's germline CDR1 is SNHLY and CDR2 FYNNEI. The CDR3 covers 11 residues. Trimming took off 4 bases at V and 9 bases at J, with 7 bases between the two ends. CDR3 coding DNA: TGTGCCAGCAGTGTAGTGGGGCCCCAGCATTTT. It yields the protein CASSVVGPQHF.

The CDR3 coding sequence is TGTGCCACCCTCGGGGGCTACGAGCAGTACTTC. This gives the protein CATLGGYEQYF. This chain links TRBV10-3 with TRBJ2-7; D is possibly TRBD2 (6 bases). V was pared by 10 bases and J by 3 bases, with 10 bases between. The CDR3 has 11 amino acids. In germline, CDR1 is ENHRY, CDR2 SYGVKD.

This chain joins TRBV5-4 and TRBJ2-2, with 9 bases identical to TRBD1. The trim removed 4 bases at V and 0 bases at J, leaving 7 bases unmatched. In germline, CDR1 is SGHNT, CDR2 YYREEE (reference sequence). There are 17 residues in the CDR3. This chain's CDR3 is CASSPTGGRSNTGELFF. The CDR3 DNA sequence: TGTGCCAGCAGCCCGACAGGGGGAAGATCGAACACCGGGGAGCTGTTTTTT. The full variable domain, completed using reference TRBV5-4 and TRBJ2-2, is ETGVTQSPTHLIKTRGQQVTLRCSSQSGHNTVSWYQQALGQGPQFIFQYYREEENGRGNFPPRFSGLQFPNYSSELNVNALELDDSALYLCASSPTGGRSNTGELFFGEGSRLTVL.

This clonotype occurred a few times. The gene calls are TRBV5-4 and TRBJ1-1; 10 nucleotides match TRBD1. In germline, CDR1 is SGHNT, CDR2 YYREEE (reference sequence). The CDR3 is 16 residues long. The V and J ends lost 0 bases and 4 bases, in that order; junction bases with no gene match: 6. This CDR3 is CASSLGTGGGVTEAFF. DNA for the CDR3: TGTGCCAGCAGCTTGGGGACAGGGGGAGGGGTCACTGAAGCTTTCTTT.

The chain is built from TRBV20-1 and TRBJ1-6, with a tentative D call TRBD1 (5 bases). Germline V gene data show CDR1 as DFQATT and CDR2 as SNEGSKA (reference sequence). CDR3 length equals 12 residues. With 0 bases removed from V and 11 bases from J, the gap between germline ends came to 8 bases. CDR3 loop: CSARDEGTPLHF. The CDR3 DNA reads TGCAGTGCTAGAGATGAGGGGACACCCCTCCACTTT.

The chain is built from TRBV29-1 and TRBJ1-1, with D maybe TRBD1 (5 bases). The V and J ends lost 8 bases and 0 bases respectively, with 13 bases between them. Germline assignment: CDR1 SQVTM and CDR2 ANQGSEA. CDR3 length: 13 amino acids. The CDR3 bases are TGCAGCTCACGACGGGGGGTGAACACTGAAGCTTTCTTT. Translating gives CSSRRGVNTEAFF.

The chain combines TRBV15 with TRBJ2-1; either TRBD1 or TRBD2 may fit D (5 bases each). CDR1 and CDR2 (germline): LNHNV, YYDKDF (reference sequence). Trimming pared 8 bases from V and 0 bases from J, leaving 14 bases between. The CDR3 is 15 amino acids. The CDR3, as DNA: TGTGCCACCGGGGGTAGGGAAAGCTCCTACAATGAGCAGTTCTTC. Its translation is CATGGRESSYNEQFF.

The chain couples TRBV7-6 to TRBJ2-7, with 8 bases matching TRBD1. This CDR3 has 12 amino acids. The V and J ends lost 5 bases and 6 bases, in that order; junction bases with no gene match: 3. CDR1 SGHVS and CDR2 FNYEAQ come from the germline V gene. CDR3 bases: TGTGCCAGCAGCGATACAGGGGGCGAGCAGTACTTC. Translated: CASSDTGGEQYF.